Shown below are 10 T cell receptor beta chains from a single sample sequenced in a study of shared clonotypes between healthy human individuals (TCRdb year 2020). CD8 naive samples were obtained by positive selection for CCR7 among CD45RO-negative cells, yielding a CD45RA+CCR7+ population from which TemRA cells were excluded. The library was built by means of the immunoSEQ multiplex PCR assay. This immuneACCESS table, as held by TCRdb, lists in-frame sequences with V and J called but not all clones. Of the missing ones, under half trace to an unresolved V gene in checked studies; the others have no known cause. Here the sample has roughly 2.1 million clones; 85% to 95% occur a single time. Of the sample, about 1.8% is held by the ten largest clones. The sequencing sample was made of naive CD8+ T cells from PBMCs. According to the study, the label for this sample's cell subset or site signals: CD45RA+CCR7+. These receptors all come from a man between 18 and 29 years old in good health. Some clones in this sample may be carry-over from other donors' samples.

A word on this clone: The sample carries other DNA sequences with the same CDR3. The chain couples TRBV9 to TRBJ2-3; 8 bases are a match to TRBD2. Germline values: CDR1 SGDLS, CDR2 YYNGEE. This CDR3 is 16 amino acids long. V dropped 0 bases and J dropped 3; count of bases not matched to a gene: 6. CDR3 sequence reads: CASSVVVSGSTDTQYF. The CDR3 region has the DNA TGTGCCAGCAGCGTAGTGGTCAGCGGGAGTACAGATACGCAGTATTTT.

The J gene is TRBJ2-7, the V gene TRBV29-1; TRBD2 agrees at 7 bases. V shed 6 bases, J shed 3 bases, and the junction held 8 bases outside the gene matches. CDR3 length equals 13 residues. Germline CDR1 is SQVTM and CDR2 is ANQGSEA. CDR3: CSVMEGGVYEQYF. CDR3 coding DNA: TGCAGCGTCATGGAGGGAGGGGTCTACGAGCAGTACTTC.

The chain employs TRBV15 and TRBJ1-5; D is uncertain. Germline values: CDR1 LNHNV, CDR2 YYDKDF (reference sequence). This CDR3 is built from 14 residues. Trimming took off 5 bases at V and 3 bases at J, with 11 bases between the two ends. CDR3 DNA sequence: TGTGCCACCAGCGTCCGAGAGGCCAATCAGCCCCAGCATTTT. Residues: CATSVREANQPQHF.

V usage is TRBV5-8 and J usage is TRBJ2-5; TRBD2 matches 14 bases. Per germline, CDR1 SGHTS and CDR2 YDEGEE. The trim removed 4 bases at V and 1 base at J, leaving 3 bases unmatched. The CDR3 loop spans 16 amino acids. The CDR3 DNA reads TGTGCCAGCAGCCCGGGACTAGCGGGGGTCCAAGAGACCCAGTACTTC. The encoded protein is CASSPGLAGVQETQYF.

The rearrangement links TRBV7-9 to TRBJ1-2; perhaps TRBD1 as D (5 bases). Germline-derived CDR1 and CDR2 are SEHNR and FQNEAQ (reference sequence). The CDR3 runs to 15 residues. Trimming removed 4 bases from V and 2 bases from J, with 14 bases in between. The CDR3 DNA is TGTGCCAGCAGCTCCAACCGGGACCGAAACTATGGCTACACCTTC. Translation gives CASSSNRDRNYGYTF.

Worth noting for this clone: The same CDR3 can be traced to other DNA sequences in this sample. The chain is built from TRBV6-1 and TRBJ2-7, with D possibly TRBD2 on 5 matching bases. With 6 bases removed from V and 4 bases from J, the gap between germline ends came to 7 bases. CDR1 and CDR2 (germline): MNHNS, SASEGT. The CDR3 covers 11 residues. The CDR3 region has the DNA TGTGCCAGCAGACGAGGGTACGAGCAGTACTTC. Encoded protein: CASRRGYEQYF.

For the CDR3, the DNA is TGTGCCAGCACTCCACATAAGGGCGGGTTTAGTGGCGGCACCGGGGAGCTGTTTTTT. Protein: CASTPHKGGFSGGTGELFF. This chain joins TRBV7-9 and TRBJ2-2; the D gene is possibly TRBD2 (5 bases). Germline CDR1 and CDR2: SEHNR and FQNEAQ (reference sequence). CDR3 length: 19 amino acids. The V and J ends lost 7 bases and 4 bases respectively, with 28 bases between them.

The chain recombines TRBV9 with TRBJ1-6; a possible D gene is TRBD1 (5 bases). The germline V gene encodes CDR1 SGDLS and CDR2 YYNGEE. Trimming shortened V by 6 bases and J by 6 bases, and 10 bases separated the two germline ends. This CDR3 is 13 amino acids long. The CDR3, as DNA: TGTGCCAGCAACGGGGGTCTTAATTCACCCCTCCACTTT. It specifies CASNGGLNSPLHF.

This clone occurred once. The chain recombines TRBV11-2 with TRBJ1-1, with a possible D match to TRBD1 (6 bases). CDR1 and CDR2 (germline): SGHAT, FQNNGV. The CDR3 loop spans 15 amino acids. The V end lost 2 bases, the J end lost 1 base, and 11 bases lay between the germline ends. This CDR3 is CASSLWGRPNTEAFF. In nucleotides, the CDR3 is TGTGCCAGCAGCTTATGGGGGCGACCGAACACTGAAGCTTTCTTT.

DNA for the CDR3: TGTGCCAGCAGCTCGGGACTAGCGGGAGTTCGCGAGCAGTACTTC. Translation: CASSSGLAGVREQYF. The V call is TRBV7-9, the J call TRBJ2-7, with 14 bases lining up with TRBD2. Germline CDR1 reads SEHNR; CDR2 reads FQNEAQ (reference sequence). CDR3 length equals 15 residues. Trimming removed 4 bases from V and 6 bases from J; junction bases left unmatched: 5.